This is a list of T cell receptor beta chains from one sample in a study of shared T cell receptors in the human thymus. Measured with immunoSEQ multiplex PCR; TCRdb has only the in-frame clones, and not every one. The sample contains hundreds of thousands of clones, about 90% of which appear only once. These data were also filed under a second study, of human thymus T cells.

Sequencing used thymocytes. These TCRs come from a boy in the first two years of life with a congenital heart defect. Both conserved end residues are part of each CDR3. A D gene is named only where the DNA matches it firmly. Only part of the rows carry a size: once, few, many, or a class if the clone is expanded.

V: TRBV27
J: TRBJ2-2
size: .
D: .
CDR3: CASSLWTIQGTGELFF
DNA: TGTGCCAGCAGTTTATGGACTATACAGGGGACCGGGGAGCTGTTTTTT

V: TRBV28
J: TRBJ2-5
size: few
D: .
CDR3: CASSLEGGWETQYF
DNA: TGTGCCAGCAGTTTGGAGGGTGGGTGGGAGACCCAGTACTTC

V: TRBV5-1
J: TRBJ1-4
size: .
D: .
CDR3: CASSLQGKGEKLFF
DNA: TGCGCCAGCAGCTTGCAGGGTAAGGGTGAAAAACTGTTTTTT

V: TRBV28
J: TRBJ2-7
size: .
D: TRBD1
CDR3: CASSSTGYYEQYF
DNA: TGTGCCAGCAGTTCGACAGGGTACTACGAGCAGTACTTC

V: TRBV10-2
J: TRBJ2-6
size: .
D: TRBD2
CDR3: CASSVGLAGGISGANVLTF
DNA: TGCGCCAGCAGTGTAGGACTAGCGGGAGGGATCTCTGGGGCCAACGTCCTGACTTTC

V: TRBV7-9
J: TRBJ1-2
size: .
D: .
CDR3: CASSLRSSGYTF
DNA: TGTGCCAGCAGCTTAAGAAGTAGCGGCTACACCTTC

V: TRBV5-5
J: TRBJ2-7
size: few
D: TRBD1
CDR3: CASSLGGHRDRAYEQYF
DNA: TGTGCCAGCAGCTTGGGGGGCCACCGGGACAGGGCCTACGAGCAGTACTTC

V: TRBV9
J: TRBJ1-6
size: .
D: TRBD1
CDR3: CASSPDRENSPLHF
DNA: TGTGCCAGCAGCCCGGACAGGGAAAATTCACCCCTCCACTTT

V: TRBV19
J: TRBJ1-2
size: .
D: TRBD1
CDR3: CASRPGQLRMHGYTF
DNA: TGTGCCAGTAGGCCGGGACAGCTCCGTATGCACGGCTACACCTTC

V: TRBV4-1
J: TRBJ1-2
size: .
D: TRBD1
CDR3: CASSHPRGLRSGDYGYTF
DNA: TGCGCCAGCAGCCATCCCAGGGGGCTAAGGAGTGGAGACTATGGCTACACCTTC

V: TRBV5-4
J: TRBJ2-5
size: .
D: TRBD1
CDR3: CASSLYRGLKETQYF
DNA: TGTGCCAGCAGCTTGTACAGGGGGCTCAAAGAGACCCAGTACTTC

V: TRBV18
J: TRBJ2-7
size: .
D: TRBD2
CDR3: CASSPPTSRASTLDEQYF
DNA: TGTGCCAGCTCACCCCCGACTAGCAGGGCCTCTACGTTAGACGAGCAGTACTTC

V: TRBV30
J: TRBJ2-5
size: .
D: TRBD2
CDR3: CAWGLAGVQTQYF
DNA: TGTGCCTGGGGACTAGCGGGAGTACAGACCCAGTACTTC

V: TRBV30
J: TRBJ1-2
size: .
D: .
CDR3: CACQDRLYGYTF
DNA: TGTGCCTGTCAAGACAGGCTCTATGGCTACACCTTC

V: TRBV4-3
J: TRBJ1-1
size: .
D: TRBD1
CDR3: CASSQEGGGGTEAFF
DNA: TGCGCCAGCAGCCAAGAAGGGGGCGGCGGGACTGAAGCTTTCTTT

V: TRBV5-8
J: TRBJ2-1
size: once
D: TRBD2
CDR3: CASRRLSQREYEQFF
DNA: TGTGCCAGCAGGAGACTCTCCCAGCGGGAGTATGAGCAGTTCTTC

V: TRBV15
J: TRBJ1-5
size: once
D: TRBD1
CDR3: CATSSRTGPNQPQHF
DNA: TGTGCCACCAGCAGTAGGACAGGGCCAAATCAGCCCCAGCATTTT

V: TRBV4-1
J: TRBJ2-7
size: .
D: .
CDR3: CASSQGHPEIYEQYF
DNA: TGCGCCAGCAGCCAAGGCCACCCCGAGATCTACGAGCAGTACTTC

V: TRBV7-8
J: TRBJ2-7
size: .
D: TRBD2
CDR3: CASSLWRGSLADPHHEQYF
DNA: TGTGCCAGCAGCTTGTGGAGGGGAAGTCTAGCGGACCCCCACCACGAGCAGTACTTC

V: TRBV7-2
J: TRBJ2-7
size: .
D: .
CDR3: CASSSGWEQYF
DNA: TGTGCCAGCAGCTCCGGGTGGGAGCAGTACTTC

V: TRBV4-3
J: TRBJ2-1
size: .
D: TRBD2
CDR3: CASSQVFGGAGRDEQFF
DNA: TGCGCCAGCAGCCAAGTCTTCGGCGGGGCAGGGAGGGATGAGCAGTTCTTC

V: TRBV28
J: TRBJ2-7
size: .
D: TRBD2
CDR3: CASSPGTSGKSYEQYF
DNA: TGTGCCAGCAGCCCAGGGACTAGCGGAAAATCCTACGAGCAGTACTTC

V: TRBV2
J: TRBJ1-4
size: once
D: TRBD1
CDR3: CASSGTGGGLTTNEKLFF
DNA: TGTGCCAGCAGCGGAACAGGGGGGGGGTTAACAACTAATGAAAAACTGTTTTTT

V: TRBV5-5
J: TRBJ2-5
size: .
D: .
CDR3: CASSASSGVAQGTQYF
DNA: TGTGCCAGCAGCGCTTCCTCTGGGGTAGCCCAGGGAACCCAGTACTTC

V: TRBV5-5
J: TRBJ2-7
size: .
D: .
CDR3: CASSYDLRDYEQYF
DNA: TGTGCCAGCAGTTATGACTTGCGGGACTACGAGCAGTACTTC

V: TRBV19
J: TRBJ1-2
size: few
D: .
CDR3: CASSMGGDRFLHTF
DNA: TGTGCCAGTAGTATGGGAGGGGACCGATTTTTACACACCTTC

V: TRBV12-5
J: TRBJ2-5
size: .
D: .
CDR3: CAWDKLIGGETQYF
DNA: TGTGCTTGGGACAAGCTAATCGGAGGAGAGACCCAGTACTTC

V: TRBV14
J: TRBJ2-7
size: once
D: .
CDR3: CASSHRVGEQYF
DNA: TGTGCCAGCAGCCACAGGGTCGGCGAGCAGTACTTC

V: TRBV5-4
J: TRBJ1-4
size: .
D: .
CDR3: CASSLFPFDRFATNEKLFF
DNA: TGTGCCAGCAGCTTGTTCCCCTTTGACAGGTTTGCAACTAATGAAAAACTGTTTTTT

V: TRBV13
J: TRBJ2-7
size: .
D: TRBD1
CDR3: CASSLGLDREYEQYF
DNA: TGTGCCAGCAGCTTAGGCCTAGACAGGGAGTACGAGCAGTACTTC

V: TRBV2
J: TRBJ1-5
size: .
D: .
CDR3: CASSEAGGDQPQHF
DNA: TGTGCCAGCAGTGAAGCGGGGGGGGATCAGCCCCAGCATTTT

V: TRBV18
J: TRBJ1-3
size: .
D: TRBD1
CDR3: CASRQGAPGNTIYF
DNA: TGTGCCAGTCGACAGGGGGCACCAGGAAACACCATATATTTT

V: TRBV4-3
J: TRBJ1-4
size: once
D: .
CDR3: CASSQRGGVGNEKLFF
DNA: TGCGCCAGCAGCCAAAGGGGGGGCGTCGGGAATGAAAAACTGTTTTTT

V: TRBV7-9
J: TRBJ1-2
size: .
D: .
CDR3: CASTPEEGYAF
DNA: TGTGCCAGCACCCCCGAGGAAGGCTACGCCTTC

V: TRBV11-3
J: TRBJ1-3
size: .
D: .
CDR3: CASSFRTDSGNTIYF
DNA: TGTGCCAGCAGCTTTAGGACAGACTCTGGAAACACCATATATTTT

V: TRBV10-1
J: TRBJ2-1
size: .
D: .
CDR3: CASSEPVTGAAGLIEQFF
DNA: TGCGCCAGCAGTGAACCTGTTACAGGGGCCGCGGGGTTGATTGAGCAGTTCTTC